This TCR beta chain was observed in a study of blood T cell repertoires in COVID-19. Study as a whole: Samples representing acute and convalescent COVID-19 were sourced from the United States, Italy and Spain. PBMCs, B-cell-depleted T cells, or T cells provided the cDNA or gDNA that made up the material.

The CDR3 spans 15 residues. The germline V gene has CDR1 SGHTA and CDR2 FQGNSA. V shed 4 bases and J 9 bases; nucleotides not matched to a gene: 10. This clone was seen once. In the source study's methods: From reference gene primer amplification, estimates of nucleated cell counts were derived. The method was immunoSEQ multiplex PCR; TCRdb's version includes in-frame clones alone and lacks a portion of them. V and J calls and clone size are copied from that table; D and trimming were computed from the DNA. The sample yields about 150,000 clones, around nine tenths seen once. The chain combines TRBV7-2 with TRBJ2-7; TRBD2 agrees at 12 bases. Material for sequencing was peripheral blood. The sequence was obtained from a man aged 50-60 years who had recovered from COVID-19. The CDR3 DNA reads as TGTGCCAGCAGCTCGACCAGGACTAGCGGGGCATCGCAGTACTTC. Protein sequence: CASSSTRTSGASQYF.